This TCR beta chain appears in the sequencing data of a study of blood T cell repertoires in COVID-19. Whole-study context: The study drew acute and convalescent COVID-19 samples from the United States, Italy and Spain.

This clone has a single count. V was clipped by 3 bases and J by 1 base, with 16 bases between them. The germline V gene has CDR1 MDHEN and CDR2 SYDVKM. The CDR3 is 17 residues long. Sequenced by immunoSEQ multiplex PCR; TCRdb stores in-frame clones only, minus some. The sample lists about 270,000 clones, around nine tenths seen once, with 1.5% to 2% in the top ten. The chain has TRBV28 and TRBJ1-5; unclear D gene. The specimen was peripheral blood. This clonotype was obtained from an older woman who had recovered from COVID-19. Here the CDR3 reads CASSFPGTEGSNQPQHF. DNA for the CDR3: TGTGCCAGCAGTTTTCCGGGAACGGAGGGAAGCAATCAGCCCCAGCATTTT.